The 29 T cell receptor beta chains given below trace back to one sample, sequenced in a study of cytomegalovirus exposure and HLA in healthy donors. Sequencing was performed with immunoSEQ multiplex PCR; in TCRdb, only in-frame clones are kept and a portion is missing. The table includes about 160,000 clones, around 96% detected once. Sequences were obtained from PBMCs. These receptors all come from a woman between 18 and 29 years old in good health and CMV-seronegative.

The chain recombines TRBV4-2 with TRBJ2-7, with 8 bases aligning to TRBD2. The CDR3 runs to 17 residues. Germline loops: CDR1 LGHNA, CDR2 YNFKEQ. Unmatched junction bases numbered 15, after V lost 1 base and J lost 7 bases. This CDR3 reads CASSQALGGLGSGEQYF. The CDR3 coding sequence is TGTGCCAGCAGCCAAGCGCTCGGGGGACTAGGGTCGGGTGAGCAGTACTTC.

This clone was counted a single time. The chain combines TRBV29-1 with TRBJ2-7; weak D call: TRBD2 (7 bases). The V end was cut by 1 base, the J end by 4 bases, with 11 bases between. The length of the CDR3 is 13 residues. The germline gives CDR1 SQVTM, CDR2 ANQGSEA. The CDR3 sequence: CSVEVGGQYEQYF. In DNA, the CDR3 is TGCAGCGTTGAAGTGGGGGGGCAGTACGAGCAGTACTTC.

This chain joins TRBV19 and TRBJ2-5, with TRBD2 matching over 9 bases. Germline trimming cut 5 bases from V and 3 bases from J; bases unmatched to any gene: 7. Germline loops: CDR1 LNHDA, CDR2 SQIVND (reference sequence). The CDR3 sequence is 15 residues long. Here the CDR3 reads CASSGVAGAKETQYF. In nucleotides, the CDR3 is TGTGCCAGTAGTGGGGTAGCGGGAGCCAAAGAGACCCAGTACTTC.

The V and J genes are TRBV21-1 and TRBJ2-7; the tabulated D call, TRBD1, remains unverified against the DNA. TRBV21-1 is recorded as a pseudogene. The CDR3 covers 14 residues. The CDR3 is CASISTGMGYEQYF. CDR3 DNA: TGTGCCAGCATCTCCACAGGGATGGGTTACGAGCAGTACTTC.

This chain connects TRBV7-2 to TRBJ2-7, with a weak D call TRBD1 (6 bases). This CDR3 has 14 residues. The ends were cut back, 5 bases at V and 4 bases at J, with 15 bases in the middle. Germline assignment: CDR1 SGHTA and CDR2 FQGNSA. CDR3 protein: CASSQGHSQYEQYF. As DNA, the CDR3 is TGTGCCAGCAGCCAGGGACATAGTCAGTACGAGCAGTACTTC.

V gene TRBV6-6 combines with J gene TRBJ2-7; 8 nucleotides match TRBD2. From germline, CDR1 is MNHNY and CDR2 SVGAGI (reference sequence). The CDR3 has 14 amino acids. V trimming: 6 bases; J trimming: 0 bases; junction bases outside the gene matches: 4. CDR3 sequence (DNA): TGTGCCAGCAGGAGACTAGCGAGCTCCTACGAGCAGTACTTC. This translates into CASRRLASSYEQYF.

This chain connects TRBV7-9 to TRBJ2-1, with D maybe TRBD1 (6 bases). V lost 5 bases and J 9 bases, leaving 26 bases between the germline ends. CDR1 and CDR2 (germline): SEHNR, FQNEAQ (reference sequence). The CDR3 length is 17 residues. CDR3 protein: CASSPFGGDTKSGEQFF. The CDR3 DNA follows: TGTGCCAGCAGCCCTTTTGGTGGGGACACAAAAAGTGGTGAGCAGTTCTTC.

This rearrangement joins TRBV7-6 to TRBJ2-2; unclear D gene. Germline CDR1 and CDR2: SGHVS and FNYEAQ. V shed 0 bases and J shed 2 bases, with 7 bases lying between them. The CDR3 sequence is 15 residues long. The CDR3 region is CASSLAAVNTGELFF. DNA for the CDR3: TGTGCCAGCAGCTTAGCGGCAGTTAACACCGGGGAGCTGTTTTTT.

This sequence joins TRBV11-3 and TRBJ2-1, with 8 positions matching TRBD2. Germline trimming cut 3 bases from V and 9 bases from J; bases unmatched to any gene: 4. Germline CDR1 reads SGHNT; CDR2 reads YENEEA. The CDR3 has 13 amino acids. This CDR3 reads CASSFGGGREQFF. DNA of the CDR3: TGTGCCAGCAGCTTCGGGGGGGGGCGTGAGCAGTTCTTC.

The chain couples TRBV7-8 to TRBJ1-5; D gene ambiguous. The V gene's germline CDR1 is SGHVS and CDR2 FQNEAQ. V was shortened by 5 bases and J by 2 bases, with 10 bases between the two germline ends. The CDR3 has 14 residues. The CDR3 reads CASSTRSGNQPQHF. CDR3 DNA sequence: TGTGCCAGCAGCACTAGGAGCGGCAATCAGCCCCAGCATTTT.

This clone appeared a single time. This chain joins TRBV7-9 and TRBJ2-7; D gene uncertain. Germline assignment: CDR1 SEHNR and CDR2 FQNEAQ (reference sequence). The V and J ends lost 3 bases and 0 bases respectively, with 6 bases between them. This CDR3 is built from 13 residues. The CDR3 loop reads CASSLPGSYEQYF. CDR3 bases: TGTGCCAGCAGCTTGCCAGGCTCCTACGAGCAGTACTTC.

The chain combines TRBV7-9 with TRBJ2-5, with D perhaps TRBD2 (5 bases). The CDR3 extends over 12 amino acids. CDR1 SEHNR and CDR2 FQNEAQ come from the germline V gene (reference sequence). With 4 bases removed from V and 5 bases from J, the gap between germline ends came to 8 bases. The CDR3 region is CASSYLAETQYF. The DNA for the CDR3 is TGTGCCAGCAGCTACTTAGCGGAGACCCAGTACTTC.

CDR3 sequence (DNA): TGTGCCATCAGTGCCCGGCAGGGGGCTTCGGACGGGGAGCTGTTTTTT. As protein: CAISARQGASDGELFF. The chain recombines TRBV10-3 with TRBJ2-2, with 8 bases identical to TRBD1. CDR3 length equals 16 residues. After removal of 4 bases from V and 7 bases from J, the junction contained 11 bases not matched to a gene. The germline CDR1 and CDR2 sequences are ENHRY and SYGVKD.

The chain uses TRBV6-6 and TRBJ2-1, with 8 bases fitting TRBD1. Germline CDR1 is MNHNY and CDR2 is SVGAGI (reference sequence). This CDR3 spans 13 amino acids. Germline trimming cut 7 bases from V and 4 bases from J; bases unmatched to any gene: 3. DNA for the CDR3: TGTGCCAGCAACGGACAGGGTTACAATGAGCAGTTCTTC. Protein: CASNGQGYNEQFF.

J is TRBJ2-1 and V is TRBV11-2; 8 nucleotides agree with TRBD1. CDR1 is SGHAT and CDR2 is FQNNGV in the germline V gene. CDR3 size: 15 residues. Losses at the gene ends were 5 bases for V and 6 bases for J; bases not matched to a gene: 9. CDR3 coding DNA: TGTGCCAGCAGCGAAGGACAGGGCTCGCGCAATGAGCAGTTCTTC. Its protein is CASSEGQGSRNEQFF. Together with reference TRBV11-2 and TRBJ2-1, the CDR3 gives the full variable domain: EAGVAQSPRYKIIEKRQSVAFWCNPISGHATLYWYQQILGQGPKLLIQFQNNGVVDDSQLPKDRFSAERLKGVDSTLKIQPAKLEDSAVYLCASSEGQGSRNEQFFGPGTRLTVL.

The chain has TRBV5-1 and TRBJ2-5; 13 positions agree with TRBD2. The CDR3 is made up of 15 amino acids. CDR1 and CDR2 from the germline V gene are SGHRS and YFSETQ. V trimming: 1 base; J trimming: 5 bases; junction bases outside the gene matches: 2. CDR3 sequence (DNA): TGCGCCAGCAGCTTGACTAGCGGGGGGGCTGAGACCCAGTACTTC. Amino acids: CASSLTSGGAETQYF.

The J gene is TRBJ2-7, the V gene TRBV6-5; D possibly corresponds to TRBD1 (5 bases). Trimming took off 2 bases at V and 5 bases at J, with 10 bases between the two ends. CDR1 and CDR2 (germline): MNHEY, SVGAGI. The CDR3 is made up of 13 amino acids. CDR3 region: CASSYPGLNEQYF. CDR3 bases: TGTGCCAGCAGTTACCCAGGGCTCAACGAGCAGTACTTC.

V gene TRBV6-5 combines with J gene TRBJ1-2; 7 nucleotides line up with TRBD1. V gave up 0 bases and J gave up 4 bases; unmatched junction bases: 8. CDR1 and CDR2 (germline): MNHEY, SVGAGI. The CDR3 is 16 amino acids. In DNA, the CDR3 is TGTGCCAGCAGTTACTCTGACAGGGACGGATCCTATGGCTACACCTTC. The encoded protein is CASSYSDRDGSYGYTF.

The V and J genes are TRBV5-6 and TRBJ1-1; D not resolved. V was trimmed by 2 bases and J by 1 base, leaving 6 bases between them. The CDR3 consists of 13 residues. The germline V gene has CDR1 SGHDT and CDR2 YYEEEE. Here the CDR3 DNA reads TGTGCCAGCAGCTTTACTTGGAACACTGAAGCTTTCTTT. It is translated as CASSFTWNTEAFF.

This chain connects TRBV5-5 to TRBJ1-5; 8 bases fit TRBD1. The CDR3 consists of 17 residues. The V and J ends lost 0 bases and 5 bases, in that order; junction bases with no gene match: 10. Germline CDR1 reads SGHKS; CDR2 reads YYEKEE (reference sequence). The CDR3 here is CASSLAFRTGIDQPQHF. For the CDR3, the DNA is TGTGCCAGCAGCTTGGCCTTTCGGACAGGGATCGATCAGCCCCAGCATTTT.

The rearrangement links TRBV5-6 to TRBJ1-1; TRBD1 aligns across 9 bases. V shed 5 bases and J 6 bases; nucleotides not matched to a gene: 8. Germline-derived CDR1 and CDR2 are SGHDT and YYEEEE. The CDR3 covers 14 residues. CDR3 residues: CASRHGTGKAEAFF. The CDR3 DNA follows: TGTGCCAGCAGACACGGGACAGGGAAGGCTGAAGCTTTCTTT.

The chain has TRBV15 and TRBJ1-2, with 7 bases matching TRBD1. V dropped 1 base and J dropped 1; count of bases not matched to a gene: 3. This CDR3 has 15 amino acids. The germline V gene has CDR1 LNHNV and CDR2 YYDKDF (reference sequence). The CDR3 region has the DNA TGTGCCACCAGCAGAGGCAGGGGGATTAACTATGGCTACACCTTC. This encodes CATSRGRGINYGYTF.

The J gene is TRBJ1-2, the V gene TRBV29-1; D might be TRBD1 (6 bases). Per germline, CDR1 SQVTM and CDR2 ANQGSEA. The CDR3 spans 15 residues. V lost 0 bases to trimming and J lost 4 bases, with 15 bases between them. The CDR3 loop reads CSVEEAQGIGYGYTF. The CDR3 DNA sequence: TGCAGCGTTGAAGAGGCACAGGGAATAGGCTATGGCTACACCTTC.

This rearrangement joins TRBV10-3 to TRBJ2-7; TRBD2 might be the D (6 bases). CDR1 and CDR2 from the germline V gene are ENHRY and SYGVKD. This CDR3 spans 16 amino acids. With 4 bases removed from V and 3 bases from J, the gap between germline ends came to 19 bases. CDR3 sequence: CAISAPVQEGNYEQYF. The CDR3 DNA follows: TGTGCCATCAGTGCCCCCGTCCAGGAGGGGAACTACGAGCAGTACTTC.

The gene calls are TRBV5-6 and TRBJ2-1; TRBD2 might be the D (7 bases). The germline V and J ends were trimmed by 0 bases and 3 bases, with 13 bases remaining between them. Germline-derived CDR1 and CDR2 are SGHDT and YYEEEE. CDR3 length: 16 amino acids. Written as DNA, the CDR3 is TGTGCCAGCAGCTTGGCCAAGGGGGGGGGCTACAATGAGCAGTTCTTC. This codes for CASSLAKGGGYNEQFF.

This clone was seen a single time. The J gene is TRBJ1-1, the V gene TRBV5-8; D call uncertain. There are 18 residues in the CDR3. The V and J ends lost 4 bases and 0 bases respectively, with 22 bases between them. Per germline, CDR1 SGHTS and CDR2 YDEGEE. CDR3 residues: CASSPTRHRIRMNTEAFF. CDR3 DNA sequence: TGTGCCAGCAGCCCGACACGTCACCGTATTCGTATGAACACTGAAGCTTTCTTT.

J is TRBJ2-1 and V is TRBV7-3; 7 bases are shared with TRBD1. Trimming removed 4 bases from V and 1 base from J; junction bases left unmatched: 16. The CDR3 contains 19 residues. The germline gives CDR1 SGHTA, CDR2 FQGTGA. In DNA, the CDR3 is TGTGCCAGCAGCTACAGGGGAAGGTACAAACTCCAATCCTACAATGAGCAGTTCTTC. Protein product: CASSYRGRYKLQSYNEQFF.

The V and J genes are TRBV5-4 and TRBJ1-1, with D possibly being TRBD1 (5 bases). Trimming took off 6 bases at V and 2 bases at J, with 11 bases between the two ends. This CDR3 comprises 13 residues. Germline V gene sequence: CDR1 SGHNT, CDR2 YYREEE (reference sequence). CDR3 sequence (DNA): TGTGCCAGCACCGGGGGGTCTAACACTGAAGCTTTCTTT. This codes for CASTGGSNTEAFF.

The V and J genes are TRBV6-1 and TRBJ1-2, with unresolved D. The V gene lost 10 bases and the J gene lost 4 bases, with 16 bases spanning the gap. The germline gives CDR1 MNHNS, CDR2 SASEGT. The CDR3 sequence is 13 residues long. The CDR3, as DNA: TGTGCCAACCTAGACCTGTGGAGCTATGGCTACACCTTC. It encodes CANLDLWSYGYTF.